The 15 T cell receptor beta chains below come from one sample, sequenced in a study of blood T cell repertoires in COVID-19. Using immunoSEQ multiplex PCR, the repertoire was profiled, and TCRdb retains in-frame clones only, with some absent. The sample lists almost 400,000 clones; around 87% were seen once. The sample was peripheral blood. All receptors derive from a woman aged 60-75 years with COVID-19, enrolled during active disease.

The chain couples TRBV5-1 to TRBJ1-1; 7 nucleotides line up with TRBD1. V shed 0 bases, J shed 11 bases, and the junction held 19 bases outside the gene matches. The CDR3 length is 17 residues. Per the germline V gene, CDR1 is SGHRS and CDR2 is YFSETQ. The CDR3 here is CASSLVPVGQGVLEAFF. DNA for the CDR3: TGCGCCAGCAGCTTGGTCCCAGTAGGGCAGGGGGTACTTGAGGCTTTCTTT.

V gene TRBV2 combines with J gene TRBJ2-5, with TRBD2 identical over 7 bases. The CDR3 sequence is 15 residues long. The germline V gene has CDR1 SNHLY and CDR2 FYNNEI. The V gene end was trimmed by 7 bases and the J gene end by 3 bases; junction bases not matched to a gene: 11. In DNA, the CDR3 is TGTGCCAGCAAGGGCAATCGGGGAGGGGAAGAGACCCAGTACTTC. This gives the protein CASKGNRGGEETQYF.

The rearrangement uses TRBV9 and TRBJ2-1, with 8 nucleotides matching TRBD2. V lost 0 bases to trimming and J lost 7 bases; unmatched junction nucleotides: 0. The CDR3 consists of 13 residues. CDR1 SGDLS and CDR2 YYNGEE come from the germline V gene. The CDR3 sequence is CASSVAGGNEQFF. The CDR3 bases are TGTGCCAGCAGCGTAGCGGGGGGGAATGAGCAGTTCTTC.

The rearrangement links TRBV9 to TRBJ1-5; 8 bases are a match to TRBD1. The CDR3 runs to 14 residues. Per germline, CDR1 SGDLS and CDR2 YYNGEE. V lost 3 bases to trimming and J lost 6 bases; unmatched junction nucleotides: 5. For the CDR3, the DNA is TGTGCCAGCAGCGCAGGGGGCAGGGGTCAGCCCCAGCATTTT. It is translated as CASSAGGRGQPQHF. Complete variable domain (other parts from reference TRBV9 and TRBJ1-5): DSGVTQTPKHLITATGQRVTLRCSPRSGDLSVYWYQQSLDQGLQFLIQYYNGEERAKGNILERFSAQQFPDLHSELNLSSLELGDSALYFCASSAGGRGQPQHFGDGTRLSIL.

The genes are TRBV2 and TRBJ1-5, with no clear D. Deletions cut 4 bases from V and 3 bases from J, with 4 bases between. Per the germline V gene, CDR1 is SNHLY and CDR2 is FYNNEI. This CDR3 spans 12 amino acids. The CDR3 sequence is CASSGANQPQHF. The CDR3 nucleotides are TGTGCCAGCAGTGGGGCCAATCAGCCCCAGCATTTT.

The V and J genes are TRBV6-1 and TRBJ1-3; TRBD1 might be the D (5 bases). From germline, CDR1 is MNHNS and CDR2 SASEGT. The CDR3 loop spans 15 amino acids. Trimming left V 2 bases short and J 7 bases short, with 15 bases between. This CDR3 is CASSELGGIWNTIYF. The CDR3 DNA reads TGTGCCAGCAGTGAACTCGGGGGAATCTGGAACACCATATATTTT.

This rearrangement joins TRBV24-1 to TRBJ1-5, with TRBD1 matching 8 bases. V was clipped by 9 bases and J by 1 base; unmatched bases: 4. Germline V gene data show CDR1 as KGHDR and CDR2 as SFDVKD. This CDR3 is 14 amino acids long. The CDR3 DNA reads TGTGCCACCCTGACAGGGGAAAGCAATCAGCCCCAGCATTTT. It translates to CATLTGESNQPQHF.

The J gene is TRBJ1-2, the V gene TRBV7-9; D call uncertain. This CDR3 comprises 14 residues. The V end lost 1 base, the J end lost 8 bases, and 14 bases lay between the germline ends. CDR1 and CDR2 (germline): SEHNR, FQNEAQ (reference sequence). The CDR3 region is CASSLGSTGNGYTF. Here the CDR3 DNA reads TGTGCCAGCAGCTTAGGGTCTACGGGTAACGGCTACACCTTC.

The rearrangement links TRBV7-8 to TRBJ2-6; 9 bases are shared with TRBD2. The CDR3 is 19 residues long. Germline assignment: CDR1 SGHVS and CDR2 FQNEAQ. The trim removed 0 bases at V and 1 base at J, leaving 7 bases unmatched. CDR3 bases: TGTGCCAGCAGCTTAGCGCGGGGGGGCGCAGGTTCTGGGGCCAACGTCCTGACTTTC. Encoded protein: CASSLARGGAGSGANVLTF.

DNA of the CDR3: TGTGCCTCCCCCACCTGGGACAGTGTCACAGATACGCAGTATTTT. Translation gives CASPTWDSVTDTQYF. The chain joins TRBV28 to TRBJ2-3; TRBD1 agrees at 7 bases. The CDR3 contains 15 residues. Germline lookup yields CDR1 MDHEN and CDR2 SYDVKM. Trimming removed 11 bases from V and 2 bases from J; junction bases left unmatched: 13.

The CDR3: CASSLTTGTNTGELFF. Written as DNA, the CDR3 is TGCGCCAGCAGCTTGACGACAGGGACGAACACCGGGGAGCTGTTTTTT. This chain uses TRBV5-1 with TRBJ2-2; TRBD1 aligns across 7 bases. Germline trimming cut 1 base from V and 0 bases from J; bases unmatched to any gene: 3. The germline V gene encodes CDR1 SGHRS and CDR2 YFSETQ. The CDR3 extends over 16 amino acids. The full variable domain, its missing parts supplied by reference TRBV5-1 and TRBJ2-2, is KAGVTQTPRYLIKTRGQQVTLSCSPISGHRSVSWYQQTPGQGLQFLFEYFSETQRNKGNFPGRFSGRQFSNSRSEMNVSTLELGDSALYLCASSLTTGTNTGELFFGEGSRLTVL.

This clone was seen a handful of times. The gene calls are TRBV6-5 and TRBJ1-4; D not resolved. Germline V lookup: CDR1 MNHEY, CDR2 SVGAGI. Trimming took off 2 bases at V and 0 bases at J, with 10 bases between the two ends. The CDR3 has 16 residues. Here the CDR3 DNA reads TGTGCCAGCAGTTACAGAGCCGTCGCAACTAATGAAAAACTGTTTTTT. It is translated as CASSYRAVATNEKLFF.

The chain joins TRBV11-2 to TRBJ1-5; D perhaps matches TRBD1 (6 bases). The V end was cut by 1 base, the J end by 2 bases, with 6 bases between. Looked up from germline, CDR1 is SGHAT and CDR2 is FQNNGV. The CDR3 is 14 amino acids. The CDR3 reads CASSLAGGNQPQHF. The CDR3 coding sequence is TGTGCCAGCAGCTTAGCAGGGGGCAATCAGCCCCAGCATTTT.

This chain joins TRBV5-1 and TRBJ2-7, with D tentatively TRBD1 (6 bases). Germline CDR1 and CDR2: SGHRS and YFSETQ. CDR3 length: 15 residues. V shed 3 bases and J shed 5 bases, with 18 bases lying between them. CDR3 in amino acids: CASSSVGRDIDEQYF. CDR3 DNA: TGCGCCAGCAGCTCCGTGGGAAGGGACATTGACGAGCAGTACTTC.

This chain connects TRBV19 to TRBJ2-5, with D uncertain. Germline V CDR1 and CDR2: LNHDA, SQIVND (reference sequence). The V end was cut by 6 bases, the J end by 5 bases, with 13 bases between. This CDR3 has 13 amino acids. For the CDR3, the DNA is TGTGCCAGTAGGAGCCAGCCGAGGGAGACCCAGTACTTC. Its protein product is CASRSQPRETQYF.